The rows below give T cell receptor beta chains drawn from one sample of a study of T cells after yellow fever vaccination. A single record per CDR3 protein comes from TCRdb applying MiXCR to the 5' RACE reads. The data contain about 260,000 distinct CDR3 sequences, over 3% of them singletons. This specimen was PBMCs, taken 15 days after the yellow fever booster vaccination. These receptors were taken from a man aged 18 to 30 who received the YFV17D yellow fever vaccine. Each CDR3 is given with its conserved first and last residue. Each record gives: J gene, V gene, clone size, D gene, CDR3 protein, CDR3 DNA. The D gene is left open where the match is weak. Clone size is stated in some rows and not others, as once, few, many or a class when expanded.

TRBJ2-1 TRBV7-7 many NA CASSLGLDNEQFF TGTGCCAGCAGCCTAGGACTGGACAATGAGCAGTTCTTC
TRBJ2-1 TRBV25-1 many NA CASSDGWANEQFF TGTGCCAGCAGTGATGGGTGGGCGAATGAGCAGTTCTTC
TRBJ2-1 TRBV5-1 NA NA CASSQQGGEQFF TGCGCCAGCAGCCAACAGGGTGGTGAGCAGTTCTTC
TRBJ1-2 TRBV12-3/TRBV12-4 many NA CASRRGRWGDYGYTF TGTGCCAGCAGACGGGGACGGTGGGGGGACTATGGCTACACCTTC
TRBJ2-6 TRBV12-3/TRBV12-4 many NA CASSFEGSGANVLTF TGTGCCAGCAGTTTTGAAGGCTCTGGGGCCAACGTCCTGACTTTC
TRBJ1-6 TRBV27 few NA CASSPQARGRSPLHF TGTGCCAGCAGTCCGCAGGCGAGGGGACGATCACCCCTCCACTTT
TRBJ2-2 TRBV12-5 many NA CASGSVIANTGELFF TGTGCTAGTGGTTCGGTGATCGCGAACACCGGGGAGCTGTTTTTT
TRBJ2-5 TRBV5-1 many NA CASSLSHRQETQYF TGCGCCAGCAGCTTGTCTCACAGACAAGAGACCCAGTACTTC
TRBJ1-1 TRBV4-3 many NA CASSTRPVAANTEAFF TGCGCCAGCAGCACCCGTCCCGTGGCAGCGAACACTGAAGCTTTCTTT
TRBJ2-1 TRBV7-3 many NA CASSPTVYNEQFF TGTGCCAGCAGCCCTACAGTGTACAATGAGCAGTTCTTC
TRBJ2-3 TRBV18 many NA CASSPRRSHTDTQYF TGTGCCAGCTCACCACGACGCAGCCACACAGATACGCAGTATTTT
TRBJ2-5 TRBV19 many NA CASSIAGLQETQYF TGTGCCAGTAGTATAGCCGGACTTCAAGAGACCCAGTACTTC
TRBJ2-3 TRBV9 many TRBD2 CASSSPWGLRPSTDTQYF TGTGCCAGCAGCTCTCCTTGGGGACTACGTCCCTCTACAGATACGCAGTATTTT
TRBJ1-1 TRBV20-1 many NA CSARIGAGATEAFF TGCAGTGCTAGAATAGGGGCCGGAGCTACTGAAGCTTTCTTT
TRBJ2-1 TRBV27 many TRBD2 CASSWGAGPSYNEQFF TGTGCCAGCAGTTGGGGAGCGGGGCCGAGTTACAATGAGCAGTTCTTC
TRBJ2-5 TRBV29-1 many NA CSLGLETQYF TGCAGCTTGGGATTAGAGACCCAGTACTTC
TRBJ2-5 TRBV18 many NA CASSPKVLSETQYF TGTGCCAGCTCACCAAAGGTCTTGTCCGAGACCCAGTACTTC
TRBJ1-1 TRBV5-1 many NA CASTFGRDTGWMNTEAFF TGCGCCAGCACCTTTGGACGGGACACAGGGTGGATGAACACTGAAGCTTTCTTT
TRBJ1-5 TRBV6-5 few NA CASSYAPSIGPTGEPQHF TGTGCCAGCAGTTACGCGCCGTCGATCGGGCCGACAGGTGAGCCCCAGCATTTT
TRBJ2-1 TRBV4-3 many NA CASSQGPDEQFF TGCGCCAGCAGCCAAGGGCCAGATGAGCAGTTCTTC
TRBJ1-1 TRBV9 many NA CASSVSGNWDTEAFF TGTGCCAGCAGCGTAAGCGGAAACTGGGACACTGAAGCTTTCTTT
TRBJ2-1 TRBV15 many NA CATSRDLTRSYNEQFF TGTGCCACCAGCAGAGATCTCACAAGATCCTACAATGAGCAGTTCTTC
TRBJ1-6 TRBV5-1 few NA CASSLGPGSNSPLHF TGCGCCAGCAGCTTGGGTCCGGGATCGAATTCACCCCTCCACTTT
TRBJ2-1 TRBV20-1 many TRBD2 CSARPLAGGGIGRNEQFF TGCAGTGCTAGACCCCTAGCGGGGGGCGGAATAGGCCGCAATGAGCAGTTCTTC
TRBJ2-3 TRBV9 many TRBD2 CASSELAGDLLDTQYF TGTGCCAGCAGCGAGCTTGCGGGGGACCTACTTGATACGCAGTATTTT
TRBJ2-4 TRBV3-1 many NA CASSLGTLAKNIQYF TGTGCCAGCAGCCTCGGGACATTAGCCAAAAACATTCAGTACTTC
TRBJ2-1 TRBV9 many NA CASSVLGDGYNEQFF TGTGCCAGCAGCGTCTTAGGGGACGGATACAATGAGCAGTTCTTC
TRBJ2-5 TRBV18 many NA CASSTFQGEVDSETQYF TGTGCCAGCTCAACTTTTCAGGGGGAGGTGGATTCTGAGACCCAGTACTTC
TRBJ1-1 TRBV12-3/TRBV12-4 many NA CASTLAGTEAFF TGTGCCAGCACCCTCGCAGGGACAGAAGCTTTCTTT